This TCR beta chain was obtained from a study of blood T cell repertoires in COVID-19 (dated by TCRdb to about 2020). About the study as a whole: Collaborator samples came from the United States, Italy and Spain and covered acute and convalescent phases of COVID-19. HLA class I and class II types, where available, came from metadata supplied by the sample provider rather than from assay-based typing. The repertoires were made available in a free public database intended to serve as a resource for research on the immune response to SARS-CoV-2. Subjects who had been exposed to COVID-19, were actively infected with it, or had recovered from it provided the deeply sampled blood TCRbeta repertoires that made up the dataset. Samples came from the ongoing ImmuneRACE study (first 160 participants) plus 1,254 subjects from 6 global collaborators. Nearly every sample came with metadata listing a de-identified subject ID, COVID-19 status, age in years and sex. The material from the prospective study consisted of cDNA or gDNA derived from T cells, B-cell-depleted T cells, or PBMCs.

For this chain, trimming is 3 bases at the V end and 5 bases at the J end, and the number of junction bases without a gene match is 6. Sequences SGHVS (CDR1) and FQNEAQ (CDR2) are obtained from the germline V gene. The cysteine opens and the phenylalanine closes a CDR3 of 15 amino acids. Left in the record is the CDR3 DNA by itself, 45 bases read in frame from the first base. Participants in the prospective study were enrolled through a virtual design, were aged about 18 to 100 years, and lived in fewer than 30 United States geographic areas. Cohort assignment in the prospective study relied on participant-reported clinical history from a screening survey and a study questionnaire. Recovered participants in ImmuneRACE Cohort 3 were defined by two consecutive negative NP/OP PCR tests, clearance by a healthcare professional, or resolution of symptoms. In the prospective study, mobile phlebotomists collected whole blood, serum and a nasopharyngeal or oropharyngeal swab from each participant. Additional blood draws and questionnaires over an approximately two-month period could optionally be provided by prospective study participants. Before DNA extraction, blood samples from the prospective study were shipped at room temperature or frozen.

What the work shows at the level of the full study, not this receptor alone: How much clinical and demographic metadata was included differed by source and by participant, and the metadata was provided uncurated.

TCRbeta CDR3 regions were amplified from genomic DNA using the immunoSEQ Assay, a bias-controlled multiplex PCR. The original pipeline was this. The number of nucleated cells in each sample was estimated from the amplification of reference gene primers within the assay. To quantify the absolute abundance of each unique TCRbeta CDR3 rearrangement, sequence reads were collapsed and filtered. Productive Simpson clonality was computed per sample as the square root of Simpson's diversity index over productive rearrangements. Sourced from immuneACCESS, this table was stored by TCRdb with only in-frame sequences that have V and J called. A share of the clones is absent; for the studies checked, an unresolved V gene accounts for under half, and the remainder has no known explanation. That table furnishes V, J and clone size, whereas the DNA furnished D and trimming. This sample gives hundreds of thousands of clones in total; approximately 90% of them show up just once. Roughly 1.1% of the sample rests with the top ten.

About this clone: It lacks a known antigen. There are no base qualities to consult, and no much larger clone falls within one base.

The specimen sequenced was PBMCs or T cells enriched from blood (not recorded which). The clonotype originates from a man in his thirties or forties who had recovered from COVID-19. The chain uses TRBV7-8 and TRBJ2-7; 11 bases in between match TRBD1. The CDR3 has the sequence CASSFGTGGGNEQYF. The DNA sequence is as follows: TGTGCCAGCAGCTTCGGGACAGGGGGTGGAAACGAGCAGTACTTC.